This TCR beta chain appears in the sequencing data of a study of cytomegalovirus exposure and HLA in healthy donors. A word on this clone: Its antigen is currently unknown.

Study-level findings and limits: Among immune exposure information, only CMV serostatus was available. CMV antigen specificity was confirmed in vitro for a few CMV-associated chains.

The CDR3 sequence is 16 residues long. Germline assignment: CDR1 ENHRY and CDR2 SYGVKD. J gave up 10 bases and V 2 bases, and 16 bases lay outside the gene matches. PCR was performed using 60 Vbeta and 13 Jbeta primers. Only in-frame clones appear in the TCRdb table, and some are missing; sequencing was by immunoSEQ multiplex PCR. The sample has some 170,000 clones; 70% to 80% are singletons. The TCR was taken from a man aged 18 to 29 in good health and CMV-seropositive. Sequencing was done on a sample of PBMCs. The chain links TRBV10-3 to TRBJ1-1, with 7 positions matching TRBD1. DNA of the CDR3: TGTGCCATCAGTGAGGCCGGGACAGAATTTAACACGAGAGCTTTCTTT. Its protein is CAISEAGTEFNTRAFF.